This T cell receptor (beta chain) is drawn from a study of T cell responses to AZD1222 COVID-19 vaccine. The length of the CDR3 is 15 residues. Germline lookup yields CDR1 SGHVS and CDR2 FNYEAQ. Between the trimmed V and J ends, which lost 5 bases and 0 bases, there was a span of 11 bases. Profiling relied on immunoSEQ multiplex PCR, and the TCRdb table lists in-frame clones only, not all of them. The sample includes fewer than 300,000 clones, 85% to 95% seen only once; the top ten take 0.55%. The specimen comprised peripheral blood, sampled on day 0 of AZD1222 vaccination. This chain joins TRBV7-6 and TRBJ1-5; D may be TRBD1 (6 bases). The sequence was obtained from an adult in good health. The CDR3 sequence: CASSATGYSNQPQHF. The CDR3 region has the DNA TGTGCCAGCAGCGCGACAGGATATAGCAATCAGCCCCAGCATTTT.